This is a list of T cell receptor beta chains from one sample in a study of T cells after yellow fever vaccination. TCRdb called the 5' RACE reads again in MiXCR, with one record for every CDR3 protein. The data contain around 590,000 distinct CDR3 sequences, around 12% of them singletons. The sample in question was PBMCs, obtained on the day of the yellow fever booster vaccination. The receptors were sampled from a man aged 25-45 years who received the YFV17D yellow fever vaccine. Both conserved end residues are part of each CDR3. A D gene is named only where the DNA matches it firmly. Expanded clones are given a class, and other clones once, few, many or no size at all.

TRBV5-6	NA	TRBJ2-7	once	TGTGCCAGCAGCTTCAGACCCAACGGGGGCTACGAGCAGTACTTC	CASSFRPNGGYEQYF
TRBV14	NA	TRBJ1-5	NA	TGTGCCAGCAGCCAAGCCCTTAGCCAGCCCCAGCATTTT	CASSQALSQPQHF
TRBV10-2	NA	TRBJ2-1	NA	TGCGCCAGCAGTGAGTCGTGGGCGGGACTGCTTCACAATGAGCAGTTCTTC	CASSESWAGLLHNEQFF
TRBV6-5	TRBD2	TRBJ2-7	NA	TGTGCCAGCACCCTGGGGGGGGGTGGAGGGTACGAGCAGTACTTC	CASTLGGGGGYEQYF
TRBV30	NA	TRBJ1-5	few	TGTGCCTGGAGGGGAACAGGGAAGGGCAATCAGCCCCAGCATTTT	CAWRGTGKGNQPQHF
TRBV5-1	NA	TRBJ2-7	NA	TGCGCCAGCAGCTATCAAGCCAGCTCCTACGAGCAGTACTTC	CASSYQASSYEQYF
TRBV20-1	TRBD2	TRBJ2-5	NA	TGCAGTGCGGGAGATGGGGGAGGGTGGGGAGAGACCCAGTACTTC	CSAGDGGGWGETQYF
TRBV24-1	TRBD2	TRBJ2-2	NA	TGTGCCACCAGTGATTCCCTAGCGGGCGGTATCACCGGGGAGCTGTTTTTT	CATSDSLAGGITGELFF
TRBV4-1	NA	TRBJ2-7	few	TGCGCCAGCAGCCAAGCGGGCCTAGTGCAGAAAACCTACGAGCAGTACTTC	CASSQAGLVQKTYEQYF
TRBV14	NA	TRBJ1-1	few	TGTGCCAGCAGCCAACGGGGACTGAACACTGAAGCTTTCTTT	CASSQRGLNTEAFF
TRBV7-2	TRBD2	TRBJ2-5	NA	TGTGCCAGCAGTCAGGCAATACGGGAGGTCGAGACCCAGTACTTC	CASSQAIREVETQYF
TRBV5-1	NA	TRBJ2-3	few	TGCGCCAGCAGCTTGCCGCACTTGAGCACAGATACGCAGTATTTT	CASSLPHLSTDTQYF
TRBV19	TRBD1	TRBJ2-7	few	TGTGCCAGTAGTATAGAGCCGGGGACAGGGAGCGAGCAGTACTTC	CASSIEPGTGSEQYF
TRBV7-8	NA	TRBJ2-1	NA	TGTGCCAGCAGCTTTCGTGCCGCCGGGAGCTCCTACAATGAGCAGTTCTTC	CASSFRAAGSSYNEQFF
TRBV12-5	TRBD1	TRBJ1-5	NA	TGTGCTAGTGGTCGACAGGGGGGGGCGTGGGGTCAGCCCCAGCATTTT	CASGRQGGAWGQPQHF
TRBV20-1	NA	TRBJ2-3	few	TGCAGTGCTAGTCGTGTCCGCTCGTGGAGAACAGATACGCAGTATTTT	CSASRVRSWRTDTQYF
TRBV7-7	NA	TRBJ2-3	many	TGTGCTAGCAGCTCCTCGGCAGGGAGCACAGATACGCAGTATTTT	CASSSSAGSTDTQYF
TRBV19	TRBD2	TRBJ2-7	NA	TGTGCCAGTAGTATAGGCGGCGGGAGCTCCTCCTACGAGCAGTACTTC	CASSIGGGSSSYEQYF
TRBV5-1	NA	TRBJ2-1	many	TGCGCCAGCAACGCCGGGAGCTCCTACAATGAGCAGTTCTTC	CASNAGSSYNEQFF
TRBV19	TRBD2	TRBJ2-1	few	TGTGCCAGTAGCCTTCGAGGGGCGGGAGGCCCCCGTAATGAGCAGTTCTTC	CASSLRGAGGPRNEQFF
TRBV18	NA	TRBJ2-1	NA	TGTGCCAGCTCAGGAAGCGGTTACTCCTACAATGAGCAGTTCTTC	CASSGSGYSYNEQFF
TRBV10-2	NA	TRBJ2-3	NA	TGCGCCAGCTTAGGTCCAGATACGCAGTATTTT	CASLGPDTQYF
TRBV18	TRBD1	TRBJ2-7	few	TGTGCCAGCTCCCCACAACAGGGGGGCTCCTACGAGCAGTACTTC	CASSPQQGGSYEQYF
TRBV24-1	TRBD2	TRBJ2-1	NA	TGTGCCACCAGTGATGGAGCGGGGAGCTCCTACAATGAGCAGTTCTTC	CATSDGAGSSYNEQFF
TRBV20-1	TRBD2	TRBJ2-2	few	TGCAGTGCTAGATCCGCGAGCGGGAGGGCCGGGGCCGGGGAGCTGTTTTTT	CSARSASGRAGAGELFF
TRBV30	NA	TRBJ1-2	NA	TGTGCCTGGAGTGTATGGCAGAACTATGGCTACACCTTC	CAWSVWQNYGYTF
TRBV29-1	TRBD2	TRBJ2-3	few	TGCAGCGTTCGGCTAGCGGGAGAACATACGCAGTATTTT	CSVRLAGEHTQYF
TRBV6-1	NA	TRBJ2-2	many	TGTGCCAGCACCGACCTCCCCGAAAACACCGGGGAGCTGTTTTTT	CASTDLPENTGELFF
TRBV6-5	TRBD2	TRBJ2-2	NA	TGTGCCAGCAGTTACCGGACTAGCGGCACCGGGGAGCTGTTTTTT	CASSYRTSGTGELFF
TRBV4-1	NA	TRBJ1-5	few	TGCGCCAGCAGCCAAGAAGGACGGACCAATCAGCCCCAGCATTTT	CASSQEGRTNQPQHF
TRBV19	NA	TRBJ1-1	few	TGTGCCAGTAGACAACCAGGGAACAGGGTGGGGAGGACTGAAGCTTTCTTT	CASRQPGNRVGRTEAFF
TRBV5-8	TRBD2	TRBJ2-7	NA	TGTGCCAGCAGCTTTGGCCCAGCGGGACTAGGTATCTACGAGCAGTACTTC	CASSFGPAGLGIYEQYF
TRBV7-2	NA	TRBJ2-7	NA	TGTGCCAGCAGCTTAATGGGTATGGGAGAGTCGGAGTACTTC	CASSLMGMGESEYF
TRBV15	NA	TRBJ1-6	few	TGTGCCACCAGCAGAGTTCTGGAATCACCCCTCCACTTT	CATSRVLESPLHF
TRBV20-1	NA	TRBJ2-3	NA	TGCAGTGCTAGTATATTAGTAGGGGGAGGGACAGATACGCAGTATTTT	CSASILVGGGTDTQYF
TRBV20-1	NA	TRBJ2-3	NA	TGCAGTGCTAGAACCACTGGGGCGGCAGATACGCAGTATTTT	CSARTTGAADTQYF
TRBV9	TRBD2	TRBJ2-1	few	TGTGCCAGCAGCGTAGACGGGAGGGTGGGCAATGAGCAGTTCTTC	CASSVDGRVGNEQFF
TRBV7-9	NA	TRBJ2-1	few	TGTGCCAGCAGCTTAGGCTCCGCGTACAATGAGCAGTTCTTC	CASSLGSAYNEQFF
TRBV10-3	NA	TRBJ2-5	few	TGTGCCATCAGTGACGGCGGCCACCAAGAGACCCAGTACTTC	CAISDGGHQETQYF
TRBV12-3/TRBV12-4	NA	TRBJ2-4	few	TGTGCCAGCAGTTTAGGGGGGCATGACATTCAGTACTTC	CASSLGGHDIQYF
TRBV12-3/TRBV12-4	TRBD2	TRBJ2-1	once	TGTACCATCAGTTTAGCGGGGGGAACAGGGAACTCCTACAATGAGCAGTTCTTC	CTISLAGGTGNSYNEQFF
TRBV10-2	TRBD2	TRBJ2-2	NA	TGCGCCAGCAGAGGACTAGGCCCATCGAACACCGGGGAGCTGTTTTTT	CASRGLGPSNTGELFF
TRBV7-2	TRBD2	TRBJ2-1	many	TGTGCCAGCAGCTTAGTAGCGGGAGGAGGTAATGAGCAGTTCTTC	CASSLVAGGGNEQFF
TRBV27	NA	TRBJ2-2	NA	TGTGCCAGCAGTTGGCAGGGAACGGCCGGGGAGCTGTTTTTT	CASSWQGTAGELFF
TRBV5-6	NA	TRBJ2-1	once	TGTGCCAGCAGCAGAATCTCCCCAGGTAACAAGCAGTTCTTC	CASSRISPGNKQFF
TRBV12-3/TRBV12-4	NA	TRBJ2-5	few	TGTGCCAGCTCAGGGACCAGAGAAGAGACCCAGTACTTC	CASSGTREETQYF
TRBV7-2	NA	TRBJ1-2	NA	TGTGCCAGCAGCTTAGTTGGGGCGGGCTTCGGCGGCTACACCTTC	CASSLVGAGFGGYTF
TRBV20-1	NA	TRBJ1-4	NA	TGCAGTGCTAGAGCAGTCCGGGCCTCTAATGAAAAACTGTTTTTT	CSARAVRASNEKLFF
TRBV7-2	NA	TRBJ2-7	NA	TGTGCCAGCAGCCCGCAGGGACTCGACTCCTACGAGCAGTACTTC	CASSPQGLDSYEQYF
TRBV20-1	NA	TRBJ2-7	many	TGCAGTGCTAGGCGGGCTCCCTCCTACGAGCAGTACTTC	CSARRAPSYEQYF
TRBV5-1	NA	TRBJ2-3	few	TGCGCCAGCAGCTTGGAAGTCCGTGGAGATACGCAGTATTTT	CASSLEVRGDTQYF